The 5 T cell receptor beta chains reported below all come from one sample, sequenced in a study of blood T cell repertoires in COVID-19. Assay used: immunoSEQ multiplex PCR; TCRdb lists only in-frame clones, some missing. The sample lists more than 450,000 clones, around 87% occurring once. Sequencing was carried out using PBMCs or T cells enriched from blood (not recorded which). These receptors came from a woman younger than 35 who had recovered from COVID-19.

V usage is TRBV25-1 and J usage is TRBJ2-7, with D perhaps matching TRBD1 (7 bases). Trimming removed 3 bases from V and 6 bases from J, with 18 bases in between. The length of the CDR3 is 15 residues. Germline loops: CDR1 MGHDK, CDR2 SYGVNS. The CDR3 protein is CASSDLGQGGLEQYF. The CDR3 nucleotides are TGTGCCAGCAGTGATCTCGGGCAGGGGGGACTCGAGCAGTACTTC.

CDR3 region: CASSPISGQETQYF. The CDR3 DNA reads TGTGCCAGCTCCCCAATCTCAGGACAAGAGACCCAGTACTTC. The chain has TRBV3-1 (or the pseudogene TRBV3-2) and TRBJ2-5; D remains ambiguous. The CDR3 has 14 residues. In germline, CDR1 is LGHDT, CDR2 YNNKEL (reference sequence). Trimming took off 8 bases at V and 2 bases at J, with 15 bases between the two ends.

The rearrangement joins TRBV19 to TRBJ1-6; D is possibly TRBD1 (5 bases). The germline gives CDR1 LNHDA, CDR2 SQIVND (reference sequence). Trimming removed 4 bases at V and 10 bases at J, with 20 bases between. The CDR3 spans 16 residues. CDR3 nucleotides: TGTGCCAGTAGTAAGGTCGTCGCCCAGGGCGAATCACCCCTCCACTTT. The encoded protein is CASSKVVAQGESPLHF.

The chain couples TRBV3-1 (or the pseudogene TRBV3-2) to TRBJ1-1; D might be TRBD1 (6 bases). V lost 6 bases and J 7 bases, leaving 15 bases between the germline ends. This CDR3 comprises 13 residues. Looked up from germline, CDR1 is LGHDT and CDR2 is YNNKEL (reference sequence). The CDR3 loop is CASSPDRSDEAFF. The DNA of the CDR3 is TGTGCCAGCAGTCCCGACAGGAGTGATGAAGCTTTCTTT.

The chain couples TRBV18 to TRBJ2-1, with 7 bases aligning to TRBD2. CDR1 KGHSH and CDR2 LQKENI come from the germline V gene. The CDR3 extends over 17 amino acids. The V segment lost 1 base and the J segment 7 bases; nucleotides outside the gene matches: 13. The CDR3 coding sequence is TGTGCCAGCTCACCACGCCCCGGGACTACCTACTCGAATGAGCAGTTCTTC. Translated, it gives CASSPRPGTTYSNEQFF.